These 22 T cell receptor beta chains were sequenced from one sample in a study of blood T cell repertoires in COVID-19. TCRdb keeps only in-frame clones here, not all; method: immunoSEQ multiplex PCR. The table records roughly 100,000 clones, around nine tenths of them present only once. Sequencing was done on a sample of peripheral blood. These receptors all stem from a woman aged 70-85 years with acute or convalescent COVID-19.

The rearrangement uses TRBV10-2 and TRBJ2-1; 9 bases are shared with TRBD1. With 0 bases clipped from V and 4 bases from J, the junction kept 10 bases outside the gene matches. Germline V gene data show CDR1 as WSHSY and CDR2 as SAAADI. This CDR3 is 18 amino acids long. This CDR3 is CASSESLGGTGPYNEQFF. As DNA, the CDR3 is TGCGCCAGCAGTGAGTCTTTAGGGGGGACAGGGCCATACAATGAGCAGTTCTTC.

The chain joins TRBV19 to TRBJ1-5, with D unclear. CDR1 is LNHDA, CDR2 SQIVND, per germline (reference sequence). The CDR3 contains 16 residues. V lost 3 bases and J 2 bases, leaving 14 bases between the germline ends. The CDR3 here is CASSMTRSSGNQPQHF. In DNA, the CDR3 is TGTGCCAGTAGTATGACCAGGTCGTCGGGCAATCAGCCCCAGCATTTT. The whole variable domain, remainder taken from reference TRBV19 and TRBJ1-5, is DGGITQSPKYLFRKEGQNVTLSCEQNLNHDAMYWYRQDPGQGLRLIYYSQIVNDFQKGDIAEGYSVSREKKESFPLTVTSAQKNPTAFYLCASSMTRSSGNQPQHFGDGTRLSIL.

The chain is built from TRBV7-9 and TRBJ1-5; 9 nucleotides align to TRBD1. Germline CDR1 reads SEHNR; CDR2 reads FQNEAQ (reference sequence). The CDR3 is 12 amino acids. The CDR3 DNA follows: TGTGCGATACAGGGGGCAAATCAGCCCCAGCATTTT. Amino acids: CAIQGANQPQHF.

The chain is built from TRBV4-1 and TRBJ1-1, with D possibly TRBD1 on 5 matching bases. Germline V CDR1 and CDR2: MGHRA, YSYEKL. The V end lost 4 bases, the J end lost 4 bases, and 13 bases lay between the germline ends. This CDR3 contains 14 residues. The CDR3 loop reads CASSRQRGVTEAFF. DNA for the CDR3: TGCGCCAGCAGCCGGCAACGGGGGGTCACTGAAGCTTTCTTT.

This chain connects TRBV3-1 (or the pseudogene TRBV3-2) to TRBJ1-6; the D gene is possibly TRBD1 (5 bases). Germline V gene data show CDR1 as LGHDT and CDR2 as YNNKEL (reference sequence). V dropped 6 bases and J dropped 5 bases, with 17 bases sitting between them. The CDR3 has 16 residues. The CDR3: CASRPLGGDDNSPLHF. CDR3 sequence (DNA): TGTGCCAGCAGACCGTTGGGGGGGGACGATAATTCACCCCTCCACTTT.

The rearrangement uses TRBV7-7 and TRBJ2-3; D gene ambiguous. This CDR3 is built from 13 residues. Germline V gives CDR1 SSHAT, CDR2 FNYEAQ (reference sequence). V lost 3 bases, J lost 2 bases, and 6 bases lay in between. The CDR3 loop reads CASSFRDTDTQYF. CDR3 bases: TGTGCCAGCAGCTTTCGAGACACAGATACGCAGTATTTT.

The genes are TRBV19 and TRBJ2-1; D possibly corresponds to TRBD2 (6 bases). The germline CDR1 and CDR2 sequences are LNHDA and SQIVND (reference sequence). Between the trimmed V and J ends, which lost 1 base and 5 bases, there was a span of 12 bases. The CDR3 runs to 15 residues. The CDR3 protein is CASSIGPGTDNEQFF. CDR3 coding DNA: TGTGCCAGTAGTATAGGGCCGGGGACTGACAATGAGCAGTTCTTC.

This clone was found once. For the CDR3, the DNA is TGTGCCAGCAGCCGTGCGGGACCGGATGAGCAGTTCTTC. Protein: CASSRAGPDEQFF. The chain has TRBV3-1 (or the pseudogene TRBV3-2) and TRBJ2-1, with D tentatively TRBD2 (6 bases). Germline V gene sequence: CDR1 LGHDT, CDR2 YNNKEL (reference sequence). V gave up 4 bases and J gave up 8 bases, with 12 bases separating them. The CDR3 is made up of 13 amino acids.

This sequence joins TRBV27 and TRBJ2-3; 8 nucleotides align to TRBD1. The V gene's germline CDR1 is MNHEY and CDR2 SMNVEV (reference sequence). The CDR3 totals 16 residues. The junction had 6 bases not matched to a gene; V was cut back by 4 bases and J by 0 bases. Written as DNA, the CDR3 is TGTGCCAGCAGTTATGCAGGGGGCTTTAGCACAGATACGCAGTATTTT. Its protein product is CASSYAGGFSTDTQYF.

The rearrangement uses TRBV6-1 and TRBJ2-5; TRBD2 matches 9 bases. The V segment lost 2 bases and the J segment 14 bases; nucleotides outside the gene matches: 12. Germline CDR1 MNHNS, CDR2 SASEGT. This CDR3 is built from 14 residues. DNA of the CDR3: TGTGCCAGCAGTGAATCTTGGGGACTAGCCCGCCATTACTTC. As protein: CASSESWGLARHYF.

J is TRBJ1-2 and V is TRBV7-9; TRBD1 matches 7 bases. The CDR3 spans 14 residues. Germline values: CDR1 SEHNR, CDR2 FQNEAQ (reference sequence). Trimming took 5 bases from V and 3 from J; bases not matched to a gene: 6. The CDR3 loop reads CASSPLTGDYGYTF. The CDR3 DNA reads as TGTGCCAGCAGCCCCCTAACAGGGGACTATGGCTACACCTTC.

The rearrangement joins TRBV5-1 to TRBJ1-2, with TRBD1 matching 8 bases. There are 14 residues in the CDR3. CDR1 SGHRS and CDR2 YFSETQ come from the germline V gene. Trimming removed 4 bases from V and 9 bases from J; junction bases left unmatched: 11. CDR3 region: CASSPTRQGRRYTF. CDR3 DNA: TGCGCCAGCAGCCCCACTAGACAGGGGAGACGCTACACCTTC. Drawing the rest from reference TRBV5-1 and TRBJ1-2, the complete variable domain is KAGVTQTPRYLIKTRGQQVTLSCSPISGHRSVSWYQQTPGQGLQFLFEYFSETQRNKGNFPGRFSGRQFSNSRSEMNVSTLELGDSALYLCASSPTRQGRRYTFGSGTRLTVV.

V and J are TRBV5-1 and TRBJ1-2, with TRBD1 identical over 7 bases. In germline, CDR1 is SGHRS, CDR2 YFSETQ. The V segment lost 3 bases and the J segment 4 bases; nucleotides outside the gene matches: 9. This CDR3 has 15 amino acids. CDR3 loop: CASSSGSTGTYGYTF. The CDR3, as DNA: TGCGCCAGCAGCTCAGGCTCGACAGGGACCTATGGCTACACCTTC.

The chain carries TRBV28 and TRBJ1-5; tentative D call: TRBD1 (6 bases). Germline CDR1 and CDR2: MDHEN and SYDVKM. The CDR3 runs to 15 residues. V lost 5 bases and J lost 4, with 15 bases in between. Written as DNA, the CDR3 is TGTGCCAGCAGTGCCGGACAGAGTCCTAATCAGCCCCAGCATTTT. It translates to CASSAGQSPNQPQHF.

The CDR3 coding sequence is TGTGCCAGCCGACAGGGCCCCTTTTATAATTCACCCCTCCACTTT. Its protein is CASRQGPFYNSPLHF. The genes are TRBV2 and TRBJ1-6; 7 nucleotides agree with TRBD1. The V gene's germline CDR1 is SNHLY and CDR2 FYNNEI. V trimming: 8 bases; J trimming: 4 bases; junction bases outside the gene matches: 8. This CDR3 has 15 residues.

This chain uses TRBV7-2 with TRBJ2-4, with 14 bases identical to TRBD2. The CDR3 has 18 amino acids. Germline loops: CDR1 SGHTA, CDR2 FQGNSA. Trimming at V came to 4 bases and at J to 0 bases, leaving 5 bases not matched to a gene. The CDR3 region is CASSSPGLAGVAKNIQYF. The CDR3 nucleotides are TGTGCCAGCAGCTCGCCGGGACTAGCGGGAGTAGCCAAAAACATTCAGTACTTC.

This sequence joins TRBV12-5 and TRBJ1-1; tentative D call: TRBD1 (5 bases). Looked up from germline, CDR1 is LGHNT and CDR2 is FRNRAP. The CDR3 loop spans 14 amino acids. Trimming removed 0 bases from V and 8 bases from J, with 13 bases in between. The CDR3 coding sequence is TGTGCTAGTGGTTTGGTACTAAGGGGCGAAGAAGCTTTCTTT. This codes for CASGLVLRGEEAFF. Full variable domain (remainder filled in from reference TRBV12-5 and TRBJ1-1): DARVTQTPRHKVTEMGQEVTMRCQPILGHNTVFWYRQTMMQGLELLAYFRNRAPLDDSGMPKDRFSAEMPDATLATLKIQPSEPRDSAVYFCASGLVLRGEEAFFGQGTRLTVV.

Only one count was recorded for this clone. The chain has TRBV5-1 and TRBJ2-1, with TRBD2 matching 8 bases. CDR3 length: 15 amino acids. Losses at the gene ends were 4 bases for V and 9 bases for J; bases not matched to a gene: 12. CDR1 and CDR2 (germline): SGHRS, YFSETQ. Written as DNA, the CDR3 is TGCGCCAGCAGCGTATCAGCGGGAGTTTCCGGTGAGCAGTTCTTC. Translated, it gives CASSVSAGVSGEQFF.

The chain recombines TRBV30 with TRBJ2-1; 14 nucleotides align to TRBD2. CDR1 and CDR2 from the germline V gene are GTSNPN and SVGIG (reference sequence). V trimming: 4 bases; J trimming: 10 bases; junction bases outside the gene matches: 6. The CDR3 is 14 amino acids. The CDR3 bases are TGTGCCTGGAATCTGGGACTAGCGGGGGAAGAGCAGTTCTTC. Residues: CAWNLGLAGEEQFF.

The chain combines TRBV18 with TRBJ1-6, with D maybe TRBD1 (6 bases). The CDR3 loop spans 14 amino acids. Germline CDR1 reads KGHSH; CDR2 reads LQKENI. Between the trimmed V and J ends, which lost 6 bases and 7 bases, there was a span of 13 bases. The CDR3 bases are TGTGCCAGCTCCCGCGACAGGTCAAATTCACCCCTCCACTTT. It yields the protein CASSRDRSNSPLHF.

The genes are TRBV20-1 and TRBJ1-5; possible D gene TRBD1, 5 bases. The length of the CDR3 is 13 residues. Germline loops: CDR1 DFQATT, CDR2 SNEGSKA (reference sequence). V lost 3 bases and J 6 bases, leaving 12 bases between the germline ends. In DNA form, the CDR3 reads TGCAGTGCTAGTCCAGGGTTGGGTCAGCCCCAGCATTTT. This translates into CSASPGLGQPQHF.

The V and J genes are TRBV7-6 and TRBJ2-7; TRBD2 is a possible D gene (5 bases). The CDR3 totals 15 residues. The V end was cut by 5 bases, the J end by 2 bases, with 16 bases between. Germline-derived CDR1 and CDR2 are SGHVS and FNYEAQ. In nucleotides, the CDR3 is TGTGCCAGCAGCCCCGGCCCGGGAATGACCTACGAGCAGTACTTC. Translation gives CASSPGPGMTYEQYF.